The 18 T cell receptor beta chains below come from one sample, sequenced in a study of cytomegalovirus exposure and HLA in healthy donors. Method: immunoSEQ multiplex PCR; TCRdb's copy keeps in-frame clones and lacks some. The profile shows about 160,000 clones, roughly 90% of them singletons. Sequenced: PBMCs. These receptors were collected from a woman between 18 and 30 years old in good health and CMV-seropositive.

Note on this clone: The sample holds other DNA sequences that translate to the same CDR3. The chain employs TRBV7-2 and TRBJ2-2; TRBD2 is a possible D gene (6 bases). This CDR3 region has 14 residues. Germline assignment: CDR1 SGHTA and CDR2 FQGNSA. V lost 0 bases to trimming and J lost 4 bases, with 6 bases between them. The CDR3 DNA sequence: TGTGCCAGCAGCTTAGCGGGAGGCACCGGGGAGCTGTTTTTT. Residues: CASSLAGGTGELFF. Filled out from reference TRBV7-2 and TRBJ2-2, the complete variable domain reads GAGVSQSPSNKVTEKGKDVELRCDPISGHTALYWYRQSLGQGLEFLIYFQGNSAPDKSGLPSDRFSAERTGGSVSTLTIQRTQQEDSAVYLCASSLAGGTGELFFGEGSRLTVL.

The chain uses TRBV7-2 and TRBJ2-3; D not certain. This CDR3 comprises 14 residues. Per germline, CDR1 SGHTA and CDR2 FQGNSA. Trimming removed 1 base from V and 0 bases from J, with 5 bases in between. The CDR3 nucleotides read TGTGCCAGCAGCTTAGTACTTAGCACAGATACGCAGTATTTT. It yields the protein CASSLVLSTDTQYF.

The chain has TRBV6-1 and TRBJ1-2; D call uncertain. V lost 4 bases and J 3 bases, leaving 6 bases between the germline ends. CDR1 and CDR2 from the germline V gene are MNHNS and SASEGT. The CDR3 covers 12 residues. The DNA of the CDR3 is TGTGCCAGCAGTGTTCGGGACTATGGCTACACCTTC. As protein: CASSVRDYGYTF.

The CDR3 region is CASSSAGGVTGELFF. CDR3 nucleotide sequence: TGTGCCAGCAGCTCGGCGGGGGGCGTGACCGGGGAGCTGTTTTTT. This chain connects TRBV7-2 to TRBJ2-2; 8 bases are a match to TRBD2. The trim removed 4 bases at V and 5 bases at J, leaving 6 bases unmatched. Germline values: CDR1 SGHTA, CDR2 FQGNSA. The length of the CDR3 is 15 residues.

The chain is built from TRBV5-1 and TRBJ2-1, with TRBD2 identical over 8 bases. Trimming took 0 bases from V and 7 from J; bases not matched to a gene: 9. Germline assignment: CDR1 SGHRS and CDR2 YFSETQ. This CDR3 region has 16 residues. CDR3 nucleotides: TGCGCCAGCAGCTTGGTCCAGCGGGAGAGGTTGAATGAGCAGTTCTTC. As protein: CASSLVQRERLNEQFF.

The rearrangement uses TRBV29-1 and TRBJ2-7; perhaps TRBD2 as D (7 bases). V lost 4 bases and J lost 3, with 10 bases in between. The V gene's germline CDR1 is SQVTM and CDR2 ANQGSEA. This CDR3 has 12 residues. For the CDR3, the DNA is TGCAGCGTTGTAGGGGGGGACTACGAGCAGTACTTC. As protein: CSVVGGDYEQYF.

The V and J genes are TRBV28 and TRBJ1-2; no definite D call. The germline CDR1 and CDR2 sequences are MDHEN and SYDVKM. This CDR3 spans 15 amino acids. V was trimmed by 5 bases and J by 3 bases, leaving 16 bases between them. CDR3: CASSPRGAGDYGYTF. The DNA for the CDR3 is TGTGCCAGCAGTCCTCGGGGAGCCGGAGACTATGGCTACACCTTC.

Note on this clone: Other DNA sequences from this sample encode an identical CDR3 as well. The rearrangement uses TRBV15 and TRBJ1-1; D is possibly TRBD1 (5 bases). The germline CDR1 and CDR2 sequences are LNHNV and YYDKDF (reference sequence). Deletions cut 0 bases from V and 3 bases from J, with 8 bases between. The CDR3 is 14 residues long. This CDR3 reads CATSRDRGYTEAFF. CDR3 coding DNA: TGTGCCACCAGCAGAGATCGGGGGTACACTGAAGCTTTCTTT.

This sequence joins TRBV30 and TRBJ1-5, with 7 bases aligning to TRBD1. CDR3 length: 14 residues. Unmatched junction bases numbered 9, after V lost 2 bases and J lost 8 bases. The V gene's germline CDR1 is GTSNPN and CDR2 SVGIG (reference sequence). The CDR3 reads CAWSPDRWGKPQHF. DNA for the CDR3: TGTGCCTGGAGTCCGGACAGGTGGGGTAAGCCCCAGCATTTT.

The genes are TRBV5-1 and TRBJ2-3; TRBD1 matches at 7 bases. The CDR3 length is 12 residues. V dropped 2 bases and J dropped 11; count of bases not matched to a gene: 5. Germline CDR1 and CDR2: SGHRS and YFSETQ. In DNA form, the CDR3 reads TGCGCCAGCAGCTTTACTACAGGGGAGCAGTATTTT. Protein sequence: CASSFTTGEQYF. The full variable domain, rest sourced from reference TRBV5-1 and TRBJ2-3, is KAGVTQTPRYLIKTRGQQVTLSCSPISGHRSVSWYQQTPGQGLQFLFEYFSETQRNKGNFPGRFSGRQFSNSRSEMNVSTLELGDSALYLCASSFTTGEQYFGPGTRLTVL.

The V call is TRBV28, the J call TRBJ1-1, with D uncertain. The CDR3 runs to 11 residues. The germline V gene has CDR1 MDHEN and CDR2 SYDVKM. Trimming shortened V by 6 bases and J by 5 bases, and 7 bases separated the two germline ends. CDR3 nucleotide sequence: TGTGCCAGCAGGCGGGGTACTGAAGCTTTCTTT. Translated: CASRRGTEAFF. Variable domain in full (rest from reference TRBV28 and TRBJ1-1): DVKVTQSSRYLVKRTGEKVFLECVQDMDHENMFWYRQDPGLGLRLIYFSYDVKMKEKGDIPEGYSVSREKKERFSLILESASTNQTSMYLCASRRGTEAFFGQGTRLTVV.

The V gene is TRBV2, the J gene TRBJ2-2; 12 nucleotides agree with TRBD2. J gave up 6 bases and V 6 bases, and 5 bases lay outside the gene matches. The CDR3 spans 15 residues. Germline values: CDR1 SNHLY, CDR2 FYNNEI. In DNA, the CDR3 is TGTGCCAGCAGGAGGACTAGCGGGAATTCCGGGGAGCTGTTTTTT. Amino acid sequence: CASRRTSGNSGELFF.

This chain uses TRBV30 with TRBJ2-3, with TRBD2 matching over 7 bases. The CDR3 is 15 residues long. Germline CDR1 GTSNPN, CDR2 SVGIG (reference sequence). The V and J ends lost 3 bases and 2 bases, in that order; junction bases with no gene match: 8. The CDR3 DNA reads TGTGCCTGGAGGGCGGGACTAAGATACACAGATACGCAGTATTTT. Translating gives CAWRAGLRYTDTQYF. The whole variable domain, filled in from reference TRBV30 and TRBJ2-3, reads SQTIHQWPATLVQPVGSPLSLECTVEGTSNPNLYWYRQAAGRGLQLLFYSVGIGQISSEVPQNLSASRPQDRQFILSSKKLLLSDSGFYLCAWRAGLRYTDTQYFGPGTRLTVL.

This clone occurred once. The V gene is TRBV9, the J gene TRBJ2-7; D might be TRBD2 (5 bases). The germline gives CDR1 SGDLS, CDR2 YYNGEE. This CDR3 region has 14 residues. V was cut by 7 bases and J by 0 bases, with 14 bases left in between. This CDR3 is CASGPADSSYEQYF. The DNA of the CDR3 is TGTGCCAGCGGTCCAGCGGATAGCTCCTACGAGCAGTACTTC.

The chain combines TRBV11-2 with TRBJ2-2, with D possibly TRBD1 on 5 matching bases. Germline V gene data show CDR1 as SGHAT and CDR2 as FQNNGV. V dropped 5 bases and J dropped 8 bases, with 12 bases sitting between them. CDR3 size: 13 residues. In DNA, the CDR3 is TGTGCCAGCAGCCACTATGGGGCGGGGGAGCTGTTTTTT. Amino acids: CASSHYGAGELFF.

The chain is built from TRBV11-2 and TRBJ2-2; 7 nucleotides line up with TRBD2. The V and J ends lost 4 bases and 5 bases, in that order; junction bases with no gene match: 4. Per germline, CDR1 SGHAT and CDR2 FQNNGV. The length of the CDR3 is 14 residues. This CDR3 reads CASSWGGTTGELFF. CDR3 in DNA: TGTGCCAGCAGCTGGGGGGGTACAACCGGGGAGCTGTTTTTT. The full variable domain, completed using reference TRBV11-2 and TRBJ2-2, is EAGVAQSPRYKIIEKRQSVAFWCNPISGHATLYWYQQILGQGPKLLIQFQNNGVVDDSQLPKDRFSAERLKGVDSTLKIQPAKLEDSAVYLCASSWGGTTGELFFGEGSRLTVL.

The rearrangement uses TRBV5-1 and TRBJ1-1; 9 bases align to TRBD1. The CDR3 contains 15 residues. The V gene's germline CDR1 is SGHRS and CDR2 YFSETQ. J gave up 11 bases and V 4 bases, and 15 bases lay outside the gene matches. The CDR3 region is CASSTGTGKKSGAFF. CDR3 in DNA: TGCGCCAGCAGCACCGGGACAGGGAAGAAATCGGGGGCTTTCTTT.

This chain connects TRBV11-2 to TRBJ2-3, with 7 nucleotides matching TRBD1. This CDR3 comprises 17 residues. The germline V gene has CDR1 SGHAT and CDR2 FQNNGV. The V gene end was trimmed by 5 bases and the J gene end by 2 bases; junction bases not matched to a gene: 13. CDR3: CASSRLQGPLNTDTQYF. The CDR3, as DNA: TGTGCCAGCAGCCGACTACAGGGGCCTTTGAACACAGATACGCAGTATTTT.